This T cell receptor beta chain was sequenced in a study of shared clonotypes between healthy human individuals (TCRdb year 2020). The study in broad terms: The cohort comprised a couple of women and three men aged 18 to 49 years. Between about 0.8 and 8.9 billion PBMCs per donor were obtained by leukapheresis. To estimate repertoire size and how much clonotypes are shared between individuals, the study performed deep sequencing of blood TCR repertoires from five healthy adults. Per donor, three plates each were used for CD4 naive and CD4 memory, two for CD8 naive, and one for CD8 memory. Libraries were prepared and TCR repertoires were sequenced by different laboratories using diverse techniques, in order to increase sequencing depth and limit assay-specific biases.

Using the deep immunoSEQ assay, multiplex PCR amplified TCR CDR3 regions from genomic DNA. Extracted genomic DNA from each cell subset was distributed evenly across all wells of several immunoSEQ 96-well plates, and each plate was treated as a replicate. For sorted subsets, each replicate PCR was loaded with roughly 190 ng genomic DNA, equivalent to 30,000 or so T cell genomes. Purified libraries were measured with a Qubit 3.0 fluorometer, size-checked on a Bioanalyzer 2100, and measured again with the KAPA Library Quantification kit. Every immunoSEQ 96-well plate was sequenced on a dedicated single-read 150-cycle Illumina NextSeq 550 flow cell. In the authors' own workflow: Because only junctional sequences without quality scores were contained in the immunoSEQ output, filtering matching that applied to full-length reads could not be performed. To assign V/J genes and CDR3, sequences were annotated against IMGT germline references using PyIR, a Python wrapper for IgBLAST v1.9. Reads were removed for weak V/J assignments (E-value above 1e-6), missing CDR3, stop codons, out-of-frame junctions, or ambiguous translated residues. V3J clonotypes were defined as sequences sharing an identical inferred V gene, J gene, and CDR3 amino acid sequence. To compute the percentage overlap between repertoires, the number of shared unique clonotypes was divided by the size of the smaller repertoire. RTK rarefaction, the Chao1 estimator, and Recon v2.1 estimates of unobserved clonotypes were used to assess repertoire richness. For all TCRbeta clonotypes obtained by the gDNA method from four donors, generation probabilities were computed with OLGA. Here the immuneACCESS table is served through TCRdb, limited to in-frame sequences with V and J called. Missing clones are a known gap in these copies; in checked studies unresolved V genes cover under half, and the rest lacks a known reason. The V and J calls and clone size are taken from that table; D and trimming were inferred from the DNA. This sample holds around 610,000 clones; around 96% were observed only once. The biggest ten clones account for 0.11% of the sample.

CD8 naive samples were obtained by positive selection for CCR7 among CD45RO-negative cells, yielding a CD45RA+CCR7+ population from which TemRA cells were excluded. The donors were healthy, HIV-negative adults who had no recently reported acute infections or vaccinations. All donors were Caucasian adults living in Nashville, Tennessee, USA. After blood collection by leukapheresis, PBMCs were isolated using Ficoll-Histopaque density gradient centrifugation and then cryopreserved in the vapor phase of liquid nitrogen. Analytical flow cytometry was used to check the purity and quantity of every magnetically sorted T cell population. Each sorted fraction had its genomic DNA isolated and then quantified by UV absorbance on a Nanodrop 2000c. V is shortened by 5 bases, J by 6 bases, and the region joining them spans 10 bases. The germline V gene encodes CDR1 MNHEY and CDR2 SVGAGI. The CDR3, cysteine through phenylalanine, is 13 amino acids long. Only the CDR3 DNA is retained, 39 bases long and in frame from the first base.

Regarding this clone: What this receptor recognizes is not known. Base qualities are not recorded, but no much larger clone differs from it by a single base.

The study at large found these results: The small number of donors limited the genetic and exposure-history diversity represented. When a handful of donors were compared, the shared fraction of clonotypes was about 5.2% for naive CD4, roughly 3.4% for naive CD8, about 2.5% for memory CD4, and less than 0.45% for memory CD8. Sampling was limited to blood, and TCR repertoires in tissue likely differ from TCR repertoires in blood. Compared with non-shared clonotypes, clonotypes shared by all four sorted-subset donors had higher generation probabilities. Naive subsets generally had larger estimated clonotype richness than memory subsets did. Even with the large sequencing depth, rarefaction of the sorted-subset datasets indicated that sequencing was incomplete. Based on pairwise subsampling, the degree of clonotype sharing among donors was expected to be affected by sequencing depth.

The receptor chain draws on TRBV6-5 and TRBJ2-2, with no reliable assignment of the D segment. The sequence was collected from a woman in her twenties or thirties in good health. Sequencing input: naive CD8+ T cells sorted from blood. Interpreted using the paper, the cell subset or site label stands for: CD45RA+CCR7+. The base sequence is TGTGCCAGCAGTCTCCGAGGTGCCGGGGAGCTGTTTTTT. This encodes CASSLRGAGELFF.